Here is one TCR beta chain with its context. This CDR3 is 15 amino acids long. Germline loops: CDR1 KGHSH, CDR2 LQKENI. The V segment lost 3 bases and the J segment 7 bases; nucleotides outside the gene matches: 8. The repertoire was sequenced with immunoSEQ multiplex PCR; TCRdb's copy has only in-frame clones and lacks some. Of 57,000 or so clones detected, approximately 88% appear once; the ten largest clones hold approximately 1.7%. This entry belongs to a study of T cell changes during pregnancy in multiple sclerosis. The chain combines TRBV18 with TRBJ2-5; 10 bases are shared with TRBD1. This clonotype originated in a female donor with multiple sclerosis, enrolled in a pregnancy study. The sequenced sample was peripheral blood, obtained in the first trimester of pregnancy. DNA of the CDR3: TGTGCCAGCTCACCCGGACAGGGGGTAATTGGGACCCAGTACTTC. As protein: CASSPGQGVIGTQYF.